This T cell receptor beta chain was documented in a study of cytomegalovirus exposure and HLA in healthy donors. Points from the study as a whole: Previously analyzed data showed that most TCR beta V segments were productive at a frequency of about 90% or about 30%. Later on, an analysis found that several of the most significant clusters appeared to be linked to common viral pathogens, which included parvovirus B19.

As to this clone: The target antigen is unknown.

Primers for the PCR totalled 60 Vbeta and 13 Jbeta. Clones were sequenced by immunoSEQ multiplex PCR, and TCRdb holds only the in-frame ones, with some missing. This table has more than 85,000 clones, less than 85% appearing once. When sampled, the donors appeared nominally healthy, though they likely had unrecorded immune exposures. Trimming cost V 2 bases and J 3 bases, with 10 bases left between them. In germline, CDR1 is SEHNR, CDR2 FQNEAQ (reference sequence). The CDR3 sequence is 14 residues long. The TCR was taken from a man between 25 and 39 years old in good health and CMV-seropositive. Sequencing was done on a sample of PBMCs. The chain joins TRBV7-9 to TRBJ1-2; possibly TRBD1 for D (5 bases). In DNA, the CDR3 is TGTGCCAGCAGCTTATCGGGGGAGGACTATGGCTACACCTTC. Encoded protein: CASSLSGEDYGYTF.